This T cell receptor (beta chain) was profiled in a study of blood T cell repertoires in COVID-19. Study in general: PBMCs, B-cell-depleted T cells, or T cells provided the cDNA or gDNA that made up the material.

Method: immunoSEQ multiplex PCR; TCRdb's copy keeps in-frame clones and lacks some. The sample yields some 110,000 clones, less than 85% seen once. Comments on this clone: One end of the junction is discordant with germline, which a read error may explain.

This CDR3 contains 11 residues. The germline CDR1 and CDR2 sequences are LNHNV and YYDKDF (reference sequence). The clonotype was recovered from a man aged 50 to 59 with acute or convalescent COVID-19. Sequencing was carried out using peripheral blood. This rearrangement joins TRBV15 to TRBJ1-1; unclear D gene. The CDR3 sequence is CATSGDSGAFF. The CDR3 DNA sequence: TGTGCCACCAGCGGAGACTCAGGAGCTTTCTTT.